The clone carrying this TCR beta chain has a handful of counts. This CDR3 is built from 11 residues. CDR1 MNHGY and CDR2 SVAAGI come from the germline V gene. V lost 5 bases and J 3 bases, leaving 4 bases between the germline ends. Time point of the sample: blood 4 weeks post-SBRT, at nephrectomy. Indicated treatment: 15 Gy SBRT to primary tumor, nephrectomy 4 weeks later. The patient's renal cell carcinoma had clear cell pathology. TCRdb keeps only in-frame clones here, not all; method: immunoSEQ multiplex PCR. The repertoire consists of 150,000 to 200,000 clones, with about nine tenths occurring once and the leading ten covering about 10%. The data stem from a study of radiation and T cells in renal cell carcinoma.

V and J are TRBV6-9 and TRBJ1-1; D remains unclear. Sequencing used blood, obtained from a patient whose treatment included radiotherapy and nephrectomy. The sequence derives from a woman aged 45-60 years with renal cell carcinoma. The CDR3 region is CASSGHTEAFF. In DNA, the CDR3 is TGTGCCAGCAGTGGGCACACTGAAGCTTTCTTT.